These 26 T cell receptor beta chains were sequenced from one sample in a study of somatic mutations in cytotoxic T cells in rheumatoid arthritis listed by TCRdb under 2017. The library was built by means of the immunoSEQ multiplex PCR assay. TCRdb re-hosts the immuneACCESS table, in-frame sequences only. Its copies lack some clones; in the studies checked, an unresolved V gene accounts for under half of them, and the cause for the rest is not known. Recorded for this sample are approximately 15,000 clones; 60% to 85% of them occurred a single time. The top ten hold approximately 5% of the sample. Sequencing was performed on CD8+ T cells sorted from blood. The receptors derive from an adult with rheumatoid arthritis.

The rearrangement links TRBV10-2 to TRBJ2-7; possibly TRBD1 for D (5 bases). V lost 2 bases and J 4 bases, leaving 12 bases between the germline ends. The germline gives CDR1 WSHSY, CDR2 SAAADI. This CDR3 has 14 amino acids. CDR3 DNA: TGCGCCAGCAGTGAGGGGCAGGGTGGGTACGAGCAGTACTTC. Translating it yields CASSEGQGGYEQYF.

The chain has TRBV30 and TRBJ2-3, with TRBD2 identical over 10 bases. Trimming took 5 bases from V and 2 from J; bases not matched to a gene: 22. Per the germline V gene, CDR1 is GTSNPN and CDR2 is SVGIG (reference sequence). The CDR3 has 20 amino acids. DNA of the CDR3: TGTGCCTGGGAAGGTTCCTCAAGCGGGGGGGACCTTACGAACACAGATACGCAGTATTTT. Amino acids: CAWEGSSSGGDLTNTDTQYF.

This chain uses TRBV19 with TRBJ1-1; D possibly corresponds to TRBD1 (5 bases). With 0 bases removed from V and 6 bases from J, the gap between germline ends came to 14 bases. This CDR3 comprises 15 residues. Germline CDR1 reads LNHDA; CDR2 reads SQIVND (reference sequence). CDR3 nucleotide sequence: TGTGCCAGTAGTATAGATAGGGAGGGGCTATCTGAAGCTTTCTTT. It codes for CASSIDREGLSEAFF.

The rearrangement joins TRBV27 to TRBJ2-3; TRBD2 matches at 8 bases. This CDR3 region has 15 residues. CDR1 and CDR2 from the germline V gene are MNHEY and SMNVEV (reference sequence). Unmatched junction bases numbered 5, after V lost 3 bases and J lost 3 bases. The CDR3 coding sequence is TGTGCCAGCAGTTTCCTCGGGAGGGGGACAGATACGCAGTATTTT. Residues: CASSFLGRGTDTQYF.

V usage is TRBV2 and J usage is TRBJ1-5; no firm D call. The ends were cut back, 5 bases at V and 5 bases at J, with 13 bases in the middle. Germline lookup yields CDR1 SNHLY and CDR2 FYNNEI. The CDR3 sequence is 14 residues long. The CDR3 reads CASSYTGRHQPQHF. CDR3 in DNA: TGTGCCAGCAGTTATACGGGGAGGCATCAGCCCCAGCATTTT.

This clone is labeled large. The chain carries TRBV7-7 and TRBJ2-2, with a weak D call TRBD1 (5 bases). The V gene's germline CDR1 is SSHAT and CDR2 FNYEAQ (reference sequence). The CDR3 totals 14 residues. The V end was cut by 1 base, the J end by 4 bases, with 7 bases between. The chain's CDR3 is CASSLGGPTGELFF. DNA for the CDR3: TGTGCCAGCAGCTTAGGGGGCCCCACCGGGGAGCTGTTTTTT.

This clone has just a few counts. The chain has TRBV11-2 and TRBJ2-7; D tentatively fits TRBD1 or TRBD2 (5 bases each). The CDR3 covers 15 residues. Deletions cut 5 bases from V and 1 base from J, with 15 bases between. Germline assignment: CDR1 SGHAT and CDR2 FQNNGV. CDR3 bases: TGTGCCAGCAGCCCAGGGAGCGAGTTGTCCTACGAGCAGTACTTC. Amino acid sequence: CASSPGSELSYEQYF.

The rearrangement uses TRBV30 and TRBJ1-2; no firm D call. Per germline, CDR1 GTSNPN and CDR2 SVGIG (reference sequence). The V gene lost 1 base and the J gene lost 4 bases, with 10 bases spanning the gap. This CDR3 has 13 residues. CDR3 coding DNA: TGTGCCTGGAGTGACTCCTGGAGCTATGGCTACACCTTC. Amino acids: CAWSDSWSYGYTF.

The V and J genes are TRBV5-6 and TRBJ1-1, with 9 bases aligning to TRBD1. Germline V gene sequence: CDR1 SGHDT, CDR2 YYEEEE. This CDR3 region has 14 residues. The ends lost 3 bases at V and 9 bases at J; junction bases unmatched: 9. The CDR3 loop reads CASSSTGTGIQAFF. The CDR3 coding sequence is TGTGCCAGCAGCTCAACCGGGACAGGGATCCAAGCTTTCTTT. Based on the CDR3 plus reference TRBV5-6 and TRBJ1-1, the full variable domain is DAGVTQSPTHLIKTRGQQVTLRCSPKSGHDTVSWYQQALGQGPQFIFQYYEEEERQRGNFPDRFSGHQFPNYSSELNVNALLLGDSALYLCASSSTGTGIQAFFGQGTRLTVV.

The CDR3 DNA is TGTGCCAGTAGTATGGGGGGACAACTCTACGAGCAGTACTTC. It yields the protein CASSMGGQLYEQYF. The V and J genes are TRBV19 and TRBJ2-7, with D tentatively TRBD1 or TRBD2 (6 bases each). V gave up 3 bases and J gave up 3 bases, with 12 bases separating them. The CDR3 contains 14 residues. Germline V lookup: CDR1 LNHDA, CDR2 SQIVND (reference sequence).

J is TRBJ2-1 and V is TRBV7-9, with D possibly being TRBD2 (5 bases). Looked up from germline, CDR1 is SEHNR and CDR2 is FQNEAQ (reference sequence). V was shortened by 0 bases and J by 0 bases, with 6 bases between the two germline ends. The CDR3 totals 15 residues. CDR3 residues: CASSLASASYNEQFF. The CDR3 DNA is TGTGCCAGCAGCTTAGCTAGCGCCTCCTACAATGAGCAGTTCTTC.

This chain uses TRBV5-6 with TRBJ1-4; D is uncertain. Germline CDR1 and CDR2: SGHDT and YYEEEE. The CDR3 runs to 13 residues. V gave up 4 bases and J gave up 3 bases, with 7 bases separating them. CDR3: CASSTGANEKLFF. The DNA for the CDR3 is TGTGCCAGCAGCACCGGGGCTAATGAAAAACTGTTTTTT.

This sequence joins TRBV6-4 and TRBJ1-6; 7 bases fit TRBD1. The CDR3 totals 14 residues. CDR1 and CDR2 (germline): MRHNA, SNTAGT. The ends lost 5 bases at V and 5 bases at J; junction bases unmatched: 3. The DNA of the CDR3 is TGTGCCAGCAGTTCCGGGACAGATAATTCACCCCTCCACTTT. This encodes CASSSGTDNSPLHF.

This clone has a single count. CDR3 protein: CASSLSLDLVLFF. CDR3 sequence (DNA): TGTGCCAGCAGCCTTTCCCTTGATTTGGTTCTGTTTTTT. The chain links TRBV11-2 to TRBJ1-4; unclear D gene. V gave up 5 bases and J gave up 14 bases, with 18 bases separating them. CDR1 and CDR2 (germline): SGHAT, FQNNGV. CDR3 length equals 13 residues.

The V and J genes are TRBV6-5 and TRBJ2-7, with D hard to call. This CDR3 has 16 amino acids. Germline V gives CDR1 MNHEY, CDR2 SVGAGI. Trimming pared 0 bases from V and 5 bases from J, leaving 17 bases between. For the CDR3, the DNA is TGTGCCAGCAGTTACTCCCAGAAGGTAATGATCCACGAGCAGTACTTC. Translation: CASSYSQKVMIHEQYF.

The chain has TRBV4-1 and TRBJ2-5, with 7 positions matching TRBD2. This CDR3 has 12 amino acids. Germline V lookup: CDR1 MGHRA, CDR2 YSYEKL. J was trimmed by 5 bases and V by 5 bases; bases with no gene match: 2. CDR3 residues: CASSGRGETQYF. The DNA for the CDR3 is TGCGCCAGCAGCGGGCGGGGGGAGACCCAGTACTTC.

The rearrangement links TRBV7-9 to TRBJ2-1; perhaps TRBD2 as D (5 bases). The germline V gene encodes CDR1 SEHNR and CDR2 FQNEAQ (reference sequence). The CDR3 is 16 amino acids. The V and J ends lost 5 bases and 6 bases respectively, with 20 bases between them. DNA of the CDR3: TGTGCCAGCAGCGGGCGCAAGATTGCAGAGGGCAATGAGCAGTTCTTC. This translates into CASSGRKIAEGNEQFF.

This clone appeared once. The chain couples TRBV9 to TRBJ2-6, with D hard to call. Looked up from germline, CDR1 is SGDLS and CDR2 is YYNGEE. V was shortened by 3 bases and J by 0 bases, with 7 bases between the two germline ends. The CDR3 extends over 15 amino acids. The CDR3 DNA sequence: TGTGCCAGCAGCGAGAATTTCTCTGGGGCCAACGTCCTGACTTTC. Translation: CASSENFSGANVLTF.

The sample holds one count of this clone. The chain uses TRBV5-6 and TRBJ2-2, with D unclear. V was trimmed by 7 bases and J by 1 base, leaving 17 bases between them. This CDR3 is 16 amino acids long. CDR1 SGHDT and CDR2 YYEEEE come from the germline V gene. CDR3 DNA: TGTGCCAGCCGGAGAGGATCTACGGGGAACACCGGGGAGCTGTTTTTT. Its protein is CASRRGSTGNTGELFF.

The J gene is TRBJ2-2, the V gene TRBV30; D gene unclear. V shed 0 bases and J shed 3 bases, with 5 bases lying between them. This CDR3 has 13 residues. Germline values: CDR1 GTSNPN, CDR2 SVGIG (reference sequence). The CDR3 sequence is CAWSVWDTGELFF. The CDR3 DNA sequence: TGTGCCTGGAGTGTATGGGACACCGGGGAGCTGTTTTTT.

A few counts support this clone. The V and J genes are TRBV5-6 and TRBJ2-5, with TRBD2 as a possible D gene (6 bases). The germline V gene encodes CDR1 SGHDT and CDR2 YYEEEE. V lost 0 bases to trimming and J lost 5 bases, with 11 bases between them. The CDR3 extends over 14 amino acids. For the CDR3, the DNA is TGTGCCAGCAGCTTGGCCGGGACTGTTGAGACCCAGTACTTC. This encodes CASSLAGTVETQYF.

V and J are TRBV4-1 and TRBJ1-1, with D unclear. The CDR3 has 14 amino acids. Germline CDR1 is MGHRA and CDR2 is YSYEKL. Deletions cut 3 bases from V and 1 base from J, with 9 bases between. The chain's CDR3 is CASSQAWGNTEAFF. CDR3 DNA: TGCGCCAGCAGCCAGGCTTGGGGGAACACTGAAGCTTTCTTT.

The chain uses TRBV4-2 and TRBJ1-1, with D unresolved. The germline V gene encodes CDR1 LGHNA and CDR2 YNFKEQ. This CDR3 has 15 amino acids. The germline V and J ends were trimmed by 0 bases and 1 base, with 9 bases remaining between them. The CDR3 is CASSQEGSGNTEAFF. For the CDR3, the DNA is TGTGCCAGCAGCCAAGAAGGATCCGGGAACACTGAAGCTTTCTTT.

The chain uses TRBV6-5 and TRBJ2-7; 7 nucleotides line up with TRBD2. Per the germline V gene, CDR1 is MNHEY and CDR2 is SVGAGI. The CDR3 runs to 15 residues. J lost 2 bases, V lost 7 bases, and 11 bases had no gene match. CDR3 DNA sequence: TGTGCCAGCAAGCCTCAGGTGGGGACTACCTACGAGCAGTACTTC. This sequence encodes CASKPQVGTTYEQYF.

The chain uses TRBV7-2 and TRBJ2-7; D gene ambiguous. The V end lost 2 bases, the J end lost 4 bases, and 9 bases lay between the germline ends. From germline, CDR1 is SGHTA and CDR2 FQGNSA. This CDR3 spans 13 amino acids. CDR3 in amino acids: CASSLRPGYEQYF. The CDR3 DNA reads TGTGCCAGCAGCTTACGGCCCGGGTACGAGCAGTACTTC.

This chain links TRBV27 with TRBJ2-7; no clear D gene. CDR3 length: 14 amino acids. Trimming took off 1 base at V and 4 bases at J, with 11 bases between the two ends. From germline, CDR1 is MNHEY and CDR2 SMNVEV (reference sequence). Here the CDR3 reads CASSLFVSGYEQYF. In nucleotides, the CDR3 is TGTGCCAGCAGTTTATTCGTCAGTGGGTACGAGCAGTACTTC.